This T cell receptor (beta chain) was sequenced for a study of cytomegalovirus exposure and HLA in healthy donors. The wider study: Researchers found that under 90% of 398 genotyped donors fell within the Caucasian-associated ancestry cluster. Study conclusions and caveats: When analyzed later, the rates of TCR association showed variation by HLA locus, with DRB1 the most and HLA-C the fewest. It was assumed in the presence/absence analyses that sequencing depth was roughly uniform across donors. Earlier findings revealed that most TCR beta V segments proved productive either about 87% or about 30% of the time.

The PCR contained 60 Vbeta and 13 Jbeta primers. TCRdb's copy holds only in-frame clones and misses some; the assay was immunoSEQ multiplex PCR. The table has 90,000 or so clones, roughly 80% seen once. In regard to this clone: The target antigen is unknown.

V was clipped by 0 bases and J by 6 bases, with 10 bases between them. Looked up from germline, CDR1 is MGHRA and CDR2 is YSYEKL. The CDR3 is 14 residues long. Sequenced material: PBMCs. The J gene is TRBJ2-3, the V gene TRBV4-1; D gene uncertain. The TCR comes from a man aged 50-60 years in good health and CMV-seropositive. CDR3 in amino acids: CASSQDRVADTQYF. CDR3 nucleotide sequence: TGCGCCAGCAGCCAAGATCGGGTCGCGGATACGCAGTATTTT.